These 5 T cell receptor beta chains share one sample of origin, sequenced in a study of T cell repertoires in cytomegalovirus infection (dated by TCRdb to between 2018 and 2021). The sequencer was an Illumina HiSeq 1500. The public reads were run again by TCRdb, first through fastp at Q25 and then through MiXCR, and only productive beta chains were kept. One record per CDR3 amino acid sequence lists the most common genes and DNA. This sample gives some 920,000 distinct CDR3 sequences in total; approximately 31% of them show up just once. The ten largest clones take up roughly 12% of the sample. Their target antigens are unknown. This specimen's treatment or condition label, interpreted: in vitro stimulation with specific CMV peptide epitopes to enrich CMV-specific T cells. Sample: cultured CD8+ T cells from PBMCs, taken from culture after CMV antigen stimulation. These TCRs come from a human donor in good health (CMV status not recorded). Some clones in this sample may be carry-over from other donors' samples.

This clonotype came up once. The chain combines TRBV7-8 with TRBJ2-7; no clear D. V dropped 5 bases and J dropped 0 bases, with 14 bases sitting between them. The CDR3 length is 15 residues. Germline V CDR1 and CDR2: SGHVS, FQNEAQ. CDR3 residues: CASSRSRSCSYEQYF. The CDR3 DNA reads TGTGCCAGCAGCAGATCTCGCAGCTGCTCCTACGAGCAGTACTTC.

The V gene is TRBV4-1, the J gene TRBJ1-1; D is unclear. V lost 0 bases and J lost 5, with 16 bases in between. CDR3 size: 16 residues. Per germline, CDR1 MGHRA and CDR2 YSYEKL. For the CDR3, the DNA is TGCGCCAGCAGCCAAGATCAATACGCCCGCCGGACTGAAGCTTTCTTT. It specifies CASSQDQYARRTEAFF.

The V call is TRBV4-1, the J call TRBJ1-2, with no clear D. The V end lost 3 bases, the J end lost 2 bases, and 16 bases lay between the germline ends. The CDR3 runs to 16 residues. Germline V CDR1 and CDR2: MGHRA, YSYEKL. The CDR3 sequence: CASSHVSTDPNYGYTF. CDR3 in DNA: TGCGCCAGCAGCCATGTCTCCACAGATCCCAACTATGGCTACACCTTC.

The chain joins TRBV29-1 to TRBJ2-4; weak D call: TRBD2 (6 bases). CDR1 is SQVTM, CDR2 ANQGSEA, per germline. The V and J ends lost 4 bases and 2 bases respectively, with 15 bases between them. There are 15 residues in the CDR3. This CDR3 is CSVVRGGEPKNIQYF. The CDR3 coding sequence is TGCAGCGTTGTGAGGGGCGGGGAACCCAAAAACATTCAGTACTTC.

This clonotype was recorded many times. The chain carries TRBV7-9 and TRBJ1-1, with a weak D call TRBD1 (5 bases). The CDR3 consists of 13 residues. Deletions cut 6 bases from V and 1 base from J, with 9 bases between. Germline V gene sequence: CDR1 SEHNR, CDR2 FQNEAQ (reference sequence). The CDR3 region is CASSSGGNTEAFF. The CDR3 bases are TGTGCCAGCAGTTCGGGGGGGAACACTGAAGCTTTCTTT.